This T cell receptor (beta chain) was identified in a study of blood T cell repertoires in COVID-19. Two negative PCRs, clearance, or symptom resolution characterized the recovered Cohort 3 donors. In the original analysis: Scientists estimated how many nucleated cells there were by amplifying reference gene primers. Assay used: immunoSEQ multiplex PCR; TCRdb lists only in-frame clones, some missing. D and trimming were read from the DNA, whereas the V and J calls and clone size are those reported in that table. The table shows approximately 350,000 clones, with 75% to 90% occurring only once. CDR1 is SGHNT and CDR2 is YENEEA in the germline V gene. This CDR3 has 17 residues. V lost 0 bases, J lost 6 bases, and 18 bases lay in between.

This chain links TRBV11-3 with TRBJ2-1, with D maybe TRBD1 (5 bases). The receptor was derived from a man younger than 35 who had recovered from COVID-19. What was sequenced was PBMCs or T cells enriched from blood (not recorded which). CDR3 in amino acids: CASSLEPRQPRSNEQFF. The CDR3 coding sequence is TGTGCCAGCAGCTTAGAACCTCGACAGCCCAGGAGCAATGAGCAGTTCTTC.